The clone carrying this TCR beta chain was seen only a few times. Its specificity is not known. The sample originates from a study of T cells after yellow fever vaccination. The study, taken as a whole, reports: Though weaker, the secondary response peaked faster, on day 5 versus 15. Overall, a small share of clonotypes was seen in both CD4 and CD8 compartments. Reappearance after the booster was seen for most primary-vaccination clones, at roughly 96% CD4 and 75% to 90% CD8.

MiXCR, run by TCRdb on the 5' RACE reads, gives a single entry per CDR3 protein. In the table there are 250,000 to 300,000 distinct CDR3 sequences, roughly 5% of which are singletons. CDR1 is SGHRS and CDR2 is YFSETQ in the germline V gene. V lost 4 bases, J lost 10 bases, and 12 bases lay in between. This CDR3 comprises 13 residues. The TCR was taken from a man aged 18 to 30 who received the YFV17D yellow fever vaccine. This specimen was CD4+ T cells sorted from PBMCs, taken on the day of the yellow fever booster vaccination. The rearrangement links TRBV5-1 to TRBJ1-6; unclear D gene. The CDR3 DNA reads TGCGCCAGCAGCCAGGCGGTTTCCTCACCCCTCCACTTT. Protein sequence: CASSQAVSSPLHF.